Below are 12 T cell receptor beta chains sequenced from a single sample in a study of beta chain features in type 1 diabetes. Reverse transcription of all isolated RNA meant that expressed TCRB transcripts were sequenced. TCRdb's copy holds only in-frame clones and misses some; the assay was immunoSEQ multiplex PCR. The sample comprises some 640,000 clones, more than 13% of which are singletons, and approximately 0.039% rests with the top ten. These receptors have no identified antigens. Study-wide results and limits: Moderate but significant shortening of TCRB CDR3s was recorded in all four CD4+ subsets from Type 1 diabetes patients.

Material for sequencing was naive CD4+ T cells from blood. The receptors were sampled from a man younger than 35 with type 1 diabetes.

About this clone: The same CDR3 can be traced to other DNA sequences in this sample. The chain carries TRBV7-6 and TRBJ2-1; no definite D call. Trimming cost V 1 base and J 7 bases, with 2 bases left between them. Germline assignment: CDR1 SGHVS and CDR2 FNYEAQ. This CDR3 region has 11 residues. The CDR3 bases are TGTGCCAGCAGCTTAGAGAATGAGCAGTTCTTC. This translates into CASSLENEQFF.

This clone was observed a few times. CDR3 coding DNA: TGTGCCGGAGGGAGGAGGGGCAATGAGCAGTTCTTC. Its protein product is CAGGRRGNEQFF. The rearrangement links TRBV30 to TRBJ2-1, with D possibly matching TRBD2 (6 bases). Trimming cost V 8 bases and J 6 bases, with 14 bases left between them. The germline CDR1 and CDR2 sequences are GTSNPN and SVGIG (reference sequence). The CDR3 extends over 12 amino acids.

This clone has only a few counts. The rearrangement joins TRBV15 to TRBJ1-3, with unresolved D. Germline lookup yields CDR1 LNHNV and CDR2 YYDKDF (reference sequence). CDR3 size: 14 residues. Trimming took off 7 bases at V and 0 bases at J, with 10 bases between the two ends. The chain's CDR3 is CATKSQDSGNTIYF. The DNA for the CDR3 is TGTGCCACCAAAAGCCAGGACTCTGGAAACACCATATATTTT. Combining the CDR3 with reference TRBV15 and TRBJ1-3 gives the whole variable domain DAMVIQNPRYQVTQFGKPVTLSCSQTLNHNVMYWYQQKSSQAPKLLFHYYDKDFNNEADTPDNFQSRRPNTSFCFLDIRSPGLGDTAMYLCATKSQDSGNTIYFGEGSWLTVV.

This clone occurred a few times. The CDR3 spells CAIRREQTNTGELFF. The CDR3 DNA sequence: TGTGCCATCAGACGGGAACAGACGAACACCGGGGAGCTGTTTTTT. The chain uses TRBV19 and TRBJ2-2; tentatively, D is TRBD2 (5 bases). V was cut by 10 bases and J by 0 bases, with 15 bases left in between. CDR3 length equals 15 residues. From germline, CDR1 is LNHDA and CDR2 SQIVND (reference sequence).

This clone was seen a handful of times. V gene TRBV29-1 combines with J gene TRBJ2-2; maybe TRBD1 (6 bases). Germline V lookup: CDR1 SQVTM, CDR2 ANQGSEA. V was shortened by 6 bases and J by 7 bases, with 15 bases between the two germline ends. This CDR3 has 13 residues. CDR3 in amino acids: CSVTIGQIGELFF. For the CDR3, the DNA is TGCAGCGTCACCATCGGACAGATCGGGGAGCTGTTTTTT.

CDR3 in amino acids: CSVVRGSSYEQYF. The CDR3 DNA is TGCAGCGTTGTGAGGGGATCCTCCTACGAGCAGTACTTC. The chain couples TRBV29-1 to TRBJ2-7; tentatively, D is TRBD1 or TRBD2 (5 bases each). The CDR3 is made up of 13 amino acids. Germline V gives CDR1 SQVTM, CDR2 ANQGSEA. Trimming removed 4 bases at V and 0 bases at J, with 10 bases between.

This clone was seen a handful of times. The chain links TRBV10-3 to TRBJ2-5; D not resolved. Germline CDR1 and CDR2: ENHRY and SYGVKD. V lost 6 bases and J 0 bases, leaving 5 bases between the germline ends. CDR3 length equals 12 residues. The CDR3 spells CAISGYQETQYF. The CDR3 coding sequence is TGTGCCATCAGCGGGTACCAAGAGACCCAGTACTTC.

The gene calls are TRBV19 and TRBJ1-2, with D possibly TRBD1 on 6 matching bases. This CDR3 has 13 amino acids. V lost 4 bases, J lost 5 bases, and 11 bases lay in between. Germline CDR1 and CDR2: LNHDA and SQIVND (reference sequence). In nucleotides, the CDR3 is TGTGCCAGTAGTACAGGACAGCGTTATGGCTACACCTTC. Its translation is CASSTGQRYGYTF.

The gene calls are TRBV2 and TRBJ2-1; D call uncertain. The V end lost 6 bases, the J end lost 14 bases, and 17 bases lay between the germline ends. Germline values: CDR1 SNHLY, CDR2 FYNNEI. This CDR3 region has 12 residues. The CDR3 DNA sequence: TGTGCCAGCAGCGATAGTAATGAAGACGAGTTCTTC. Residues: CASSDSNEDEFF.

CDR3 DNA sequence: TGTGCCAGCAGCCAAGATCGGCCAGGAGAGCAGCCCCAGCATTTT. Protein product: CASSQDRPGEQPQHF. The V gene is TRBV14, the J gene TRBJ1-5; no definite D call. The V end was cut by 0 bases, the J end by 7 bases, with 13 bases between. The CDR3 is made up of 15 amino acids. Germline CDR1 reads SGHDN; CDR2 reads FVKESK.

The CDR3 loop is CASRTGTDTQYF. CDR3 coding DNA: TGTGCCAGCAGGACGGGTACAGATACGCAGTATTTT. V is TRBV9 and J is TRBJ2-3, with D unresolved. Trimming removed 5 bases from V and 3 bases from J, with 7 bases in between. The CDR3 consists of 12 residues. The germline gives CDR1 SGDLS, CDR2 YYNGEE.

This clone occurred a few times. The rearrangement links TRBV23-1 to TRBJ1-2; 12 nucleotides align to TRBD1. TRBV23-1 has ORF status, its function being uncertain. The CDR3 runs 20 residues. V lost 8 bases and J lost 2; bases outside the gene matches: 21. This chain's CDR3 is CASDSGTGGRGGKWNYGYTF. The CDR3 nucleotides read TGCGCCAGCGATTCCGGGACAGGGGGCCGCGGTGGAAAGTGGAACTATGGCTACACCTTC.